The 25 T cell receptor beta chains given below trace back to one sample, sequenced in a study of blood T cell repertoires in COVID-19. Sequencing used immunoSEQ multiplex PCR; TCRdb keeps in-frame clones, though not all of them. Of almost 90,000 clones listed, around nine tenths are singletons. The sequencing sample was made of peripheral blood. The receptors here all came from a man aged 80 or over with acute or convalescent COVID-19.

This clone was observed a few times. J is TRBJ1-6 and V is TRBV5-4, with a possible D match to TRBD1 (6 bases). The CDR3 has 16 residues. With 4 bases removed from V and 5 bases from J, the gap between germline ends came to 16 bases. Looked up from germline, CDR1 is SGHNT and CDR2 is YYREEE (reference sequence). DNA of the CDR3: TGTGCCAGCAGCCTCCCAGGACAGCCGAATAATTCACCCCTCCACTTT. As protein: CASSLPGQPNNSPLHF.

The CDR3 spells CASSPDSQETQYF. The CDR3 DNA follows: TGTGCCAGCAGCCCGGACAGCCAAGAGACCCAGTACTTC. J is TRBJ2-5 and V is TRBV7-9; maybe TRBD1 (6 bases). V lost 5 bases and J lost 1, with 8 bases in between. The CDR3 contains 13 residues. Germline lookup yields CDR1 SEHNR and CDR2 FQNEAQ (reference sequence).

CDR3 coding DNA: TGCGCCAGCAGCGTGGGTCTGGGCCTCGGCCAGGGAGAGCAGTACTTC. Protein sequence: CASSVGLGLGQGEQYF. The chain has TRBV5-1 and TRBJ2-7; tentative D call: TRBD1 (5 bases). CDR1 and CDR2 (germline): SGHRS, YFSETQ. This CDR3 has 16 residues. The germline V and J ends were trimmed by 4 bases and 7 bases, with 24 bases remaining between them.

The chain carries TRBV3-1 (or the pseudogene TRBV3-2) and TRBJ1-6; no firm D call. The CDR3 has 14 residues. Germline V CDR1 and CDR2: LGHDT, YNNKEL (reference sequence). V lost 0 bases and J lost 7, with 7 bases in between. The CDR3 DNA follows: TGTGCCAGCAGCCAAGATTCCCTGAATTCACCCCTCCACTTT. Translation: CASSQDSLNSPLHF.

The genes are TRBV28 and TRBJ2-2; 9 positions match TRBD2. Germline V gives CDR1 MDHEN, CDR2 SYDVKM. This CDR3 has 17 amino acids. The V and J ends lost 9 bases and 5 bases, in that order; junction bases with no gene match: 16. CDR3 sequence reads: CARVAGDIVSETGELFF. The CDR3 DNA reads TGTGCCAGGGTAGCGGGAGACATTGTTTCGGAAACCGGGGAGCTGTTTTTT.

The chain is built from TRBV19 and TRBJ1-2; 9 bases are shared with TRBD1. The germline V gene has CDR1 LNHDA and CDR2 SQIVND (reference sequence). This CDR3 is built from 13 residues. The V segment lost 6 bases and the J segment 9 bases; nucleotides outside the gene matches: 8. This CDR3 is CASSPGQGISYTF. The CDR3 region has the DNA TGTGCCAGTAGCCCGGGACAGGGAATTAGCTACACCTTC.

This clone was detected once. Here the CDR3 DNA reads TGTGCCAGCAGCTTCTCCGGGGGGGTTGAGCAGTTCTTC. Translated: CASSFSGGVEQFF. The gene calls are TRBV7-2 and TRBJ2-1; 8 bases are a match to TRBD2. J was trimmed by 9 bases and V by 3 bases; bases with no gene match: 4. The CDR3 spans 13 residues. In germline, CDR1 is SGHTA, CDR2 FQGNSA.

The V gene is TRBV7-9, the J gene TRBJ2-7, with D tentatively TRBD2 (6 bases). The CDR3 runs to 16 residues. The germline V and J ends were trimmed by 6 bases and 7 bases, with 25 bases remaining between them. The germline CDR1 and CDR2 sequences are SEHNR and FQNEAQ (reference sequence). CDR3 coding DNA: TGTGCCAGCAGAAGAGAACGGCGGGACTTAGCGGAAGAGCAGTACTTC. This gives the protein CASRRERRDLAEEQYF.

There are a few counts of this clone. The chain employs TRBV5-1 and TRBJ1-1; 7 bases are a match to TRBD1. Germline V lookup: CDR1 SGHRS, CDR2 YFSETQ. Trimming at V came to 2 bases and at J to 3 bases, leaving 4 bases not matched to a gene. CDR3 length equals 14 residues. CDR3 sequence (DNA): TGCGCCAGCAGCTTACAGGGGTGGGACACTGAAGCTTTCTTT. Protein: CASSLQGWDTEAFF.

The CDR3: CASSQHTDTQYF. For the CDR3, the DNA is TGTGCCAGCAGCCAACACACAGATACGCAGTATTTT. The chain recombines TRBV3-1 (or the pseudogene TRBV3-2) with TRBJ2-3; D unresolved. Germline V gene lookup returns CDR1 LGHDT and CDR2 YNNKEL (reference sequence). The CDR3 runs to 12 residues. V was pared by 2 bases and J by 2 bases, with 2 bases between.

The rearrangement joins TRBV7-9 to TRBJ1-6; D not certain. V was cut by 1 base and J by 6 bases, with 4 bases left in between. Germline V gene lookup returns CDR1 SEHNR and CDR2 FQNEAQ (reference sequence). The CDR3 contains 13 residues. The CDR3 reads CASSLGPNSPLHF. In DNA form, the CDR3 reads TGTGCCAGCAGCTTAGGGCCTAATTCACCCCTCCACTTT.

The chain joins TRBV10-3 to TRBJ1-4, with D maybe TRBD1 (5 bases). V dropped 3 bases and J dropped 4 bases, with 15 bases sitting between them. The length of the CDR3 is 16 residues. CDR1 ENHRY and CDR2 SYGVKD come from the germline V gene. The CDR3 nucleotides are TGTGCCATCAGTGACCCAAGCAGGGCTAGTAATGAAAAACTGTTTTTT. It yields the protein CAISDPSRASNEKLFF.

The rearrangement uses TRBV18 and TRBJ2-3, with 8 bases that match TRBD2. The trim removed 5 bases at V and 4 bases at J, leaving 14 bases unmatched. Germline V gene data show CDR1 as KGHSH and CDR2 as LQKENI. The CDR3 has 17 residues. CDR3 sequence: CASSAVSGGSTADTQYF. The CDR3 DNA reads as TGTGCCAGCTCAGCCGTAAGCGGGGGTTCGACCGCAGATACGCAGTATTTT.

Relative to its sample, this clone is medium-sized. The chain employs TRBV25-1 and TRBJ1-2; tentative D call: TRBD1 (5 bases). Trimming cost V 1 base and J 3 bases, with 18 bases left between them. Germline loops: CDR1 MGHDK, CDR2 SYGVNS. The CDR3 sequence is 17 residues long. CDR3 nucleotide sequence: TGTGCCAGCAGTGAATTGACCGGGGATACGGGGGACTATGGCTACACCTTC. This translates into CASSELTGDTGDYGYTF.

The gene calls are TRBV21-1 and TRBJ1-1. TRBV21-1 is listed as a pseudogene. CDR3 length equals 16 residues. CDR3 region: CASSKAGGGENTEAFF. The CDR3, as DNA: TGTGCCAGCAGCAAAGCGGGTGGGGGGGAGAACACTGAAGCTTTCTTT.

The rearrangement joins TRBV19 to TRBJ1-2; D might be TRBD1 (6 bases). Germline values: CDR1 LNHDA, CDR2 SQIVND (reference sequence). The length of the CDR3 is 12 residues. Trimming shortened V by 8 bases and J by 6 bases, and 13 bases separated the two germline ends. The chain's CDR3 is CASSEQGDGYTF. CDR3 nucleotide sequence: TGTGCCAGTTCAGAACAGGGCGATGGCTACACCTTC. Complete variable domain (other parts from reference TRBV19 and TRBJ1-2): DGGITQSPKYLFRKEGQNVTLSCEQNLNHDAMYWYRQDPGQGLRLIYYSQIVNDFQKGDIAEGYSVSREKKESFPLTVTSAQKNPTAFYLCASSEQGDGYTFGSGTRLTVV.

This rearrangement joins TRBV30 to TRBJ1-3, with TRBD1 matching 8 bases. V was clipped by 0 bases and J by 2 bases; unmatched bases: 3. The V gene's germline CDR1 is GTSNPN and CDR2 SVGIG (reference sequence). CDR3 length equals 15 residues. The DNA for the CDR3 is TGTGCCTGGAGTGTAAGGACAGGGACTGGAAACACCATATATTTT. Residues: CAWSVRTGTGNTIYF.

The CDR3 DNA is TGTGCCAGCAGTTTAACCCAACAGACTAATTCACCCCTCCACTTT. It specifies CASSLTQQTNSPLHF. The V call is TRBV27, the J call TRBJ1-6; no definite D call. This CDR3 has 15 residues. V dropped 2 bases and J dropped 6 bases, with 11 bases sitting between them. CDR1 is MNHEY and CDR2 is SMNVEV in the germline V gene (reference sequence).

V gene TRBV7-8 combines with J gene TRBJ2-3, with 11 bases fitting TRBD2. The V and J ends lost 1 base and 1 base, in that order; junction bases with no gene match: 13. There are 20 residues in the CDR3. Germline assignment: CDR1 SGHVS and CDR2 FQNEAQ. CDR3 DNA: TGTGCCAGCAGCTTAGAGGGACAGCCGGGACTAGCGGTGCGCACAGATACGCAGTATTTT. As protein: CASSLEGQPGLAVRTDTQYF.

V is TRBV5-5 and J is TRBJ2-3, with a weak D call TRBD2 (5 bases). The CDR3 spans 13 residues. Germline V CDR1 and CDR2: SGHKS, YYEKEE (reference sequence). V shed 2 bases and J shed 4 bases, with 8 bases lying between them. The CDR3 sequence is CASSFTGSDTQYF. DNA for the CDR3: TGTGCCAGCAGCTTTACGGGGTCAGATACGCAGTATTTT.

The sample holds one count of this clone. The CDR3 bases are TGTGCCAGCTCAGCCAGCCAGGGGCGGAGTACCTACGAGCAGTACTTC. Amino acids: CASSASQGRSTYEQYF. The chain uses TRBV18 and TRBJ2-7, with D possibly matching TRBD1 (6 bases). Germline V lookup: CDR1 KGHSH, CDR2 LQKENI. With 5 bases removed from V and 2 bases from J, the gap between germline ends came to 19 bases. The CDR3 covers 16 residues.

This clone was seen more than once but under ten times. The J gene is TRBJ2-7, the V gene TRBV21-1; whether TRBD1, the table's D call, matches the DNA was not checked. TRBV21-1 is a documented pseudogene. The CDR3 sequence is 16 residues long. The CDR3 sequence: CASSTRRTGGRYEQYF. DNA of the CDR3: TGTGCCAGCAGCACACGGAGGACAGGGGGGAGGTACGAGCAGTACTTC.

V is TRBV27 and J is TRBJ1-6; tentative D call: TRBD1 (5 bases). The CDR3 is 15 residues long. Trimming removed 2 bases at V and 9 bases at J, with 14 bases between. From germline, CDR1 is MNHEY and CDR2 SMNVEV (reference sequence). The CDR3 DNA follows: TGTGCCAGCAGTTTAGAAGTCAGGGCGGTTTCACCCCTCCACTTT. Residues: CASSLEVRAVSPLHF.

The chain uses TRBV28 and TRBJ2-6; D is unclear. Between the trimmed V and J ends, which lost 8 bases and 0 bases, there was a span of 2 bases. This CDR3 comprises 12 residues. Germline CDR1 reads MDHEN; CDR2 reads SYDVKM. CDR3 protein: CASLSGANVLTF. The DNA of the CDR3 is TGTGCCAGCCTCTCTGGGGCCAACGTCCTGACTTTC. Full variable domain (remainder filled in from reference TRBV28 and TRBJ2-6): DVKVTQSSRYLVKRTGEKVFLECVQDMDHENMFWYRQDPGLGLRLIYFSYDVKMKEKGDIPEGYSVSREKKERFSLILESASTNQTSMYLCASLSGANVLTFGAGSRLTVL.

This chain uses TRBV10-3 with TRBJ2-2, with TRBD2 identical over 7 bases. Germline trimming cut 1 base from V and 5 bases from J; bases unmatched to any gene: 4. The length of the CDR3 is 15 residues. Germline CDR1 and CDR2: ENHRY and SYGVKD. The CDR3 nucleotides read TGTGCCATCAGTGAGTTGGAGGGAGGGACCGGGGAGCTGTTTTTT. Translation: CAISELEGGTGELFF.